This T cell receptor (beta chain) comes out of a study of CD8+ T cells in alopecia areata. The study, taken as a whole, reports: Higher clonality than in normal scalp was seen in lesional scalp, especially alopecia totalis/universalis.

This CDR3 is built from 13 residues. Trimming cost V 3 bases and J 4 bases, with 10 bases left between them. CDR1 and CDR2 (germline): SGDLS, YYNGEE. This clone was found once. As yet, its antigen is unknown. Following RNA extraction, reverse transcription yielded cDNA that acted as the sequencing template. Data came from immunoSEQ multiplex PCR; TCRdb stores just in-frame clones and leaves some out. The sample has around 200,000 clones, around three fifths seen once. The treatment is: oral pan-JAK inhibitor, 5-10 mg twice daily. The chain recombines TRBV9 with TRBJ1-2, with unresolved D. The material was CD8+ T cells sorted from blood, obtained at week 24, from a patient treated with tofacitinib. The TCR was taken from a human donor with alopecia areata. CDR3 protein: CASSAVLAYGYTF. CDR3 nucleotide sequence: TGTGCCAGCAGCGCCGTACTAGCCTATGGCTACACCTTC.